These T cell receptor beta chains were read from a single sample in a study of T cells after yellow fever vaccination. From the 5' RACE reads, TCRdb called clonotypes with MiXCR, one entry per CDR3 protein. Of more than 450,000 distinct CDR3 sequences in the sample, 21% were seen once. The sample consisted of PBMCs, taken about 21 days after the first yellow fever vaccination. The receptors were gathered from a young man who received the YFV17D yellow fever vaccine. Both conserved end residues are part of each CDR3. Fields, in order: J gene, D gene, V gene, clone size, CDR3 protein, CDR3 DNA. The D gene is left open where the match is weak. Clone size is shown for a subset of rows, as once, few, many or a class of expanded clone.

j_call: TRBJ2-3
d_call: TRBD1
v_call: TRBV5-1
clone_size: few
cdr3_aa: CASSLSTQGAGRADTQYF
cdr3_nt: TGCGCCAGCAGCCTATCCACCCAGGGGGCGGGGAGAGCAGATACGCAGTATTTT

j_call: TRBJ2-5
d_call: TRBD2
v_call: TRBV7-7
clone_size: many
cdr3_aa: CASSLAGGDETQYF
cdr3_nt: TGTGCTAGCAGCTTAGCGGGAGGGGATGAGACCCAGTACTTC

j_call: TRBJ2-2
d_call: .
v_call: TRBV7-6
clone_size: .
cdr3_aa: CASSPRQATNTGELFF
cdr3_nt: TGTGCCAGCAGCCCCAGACAGGCCACGAACACCGGGGAGCTGTTTTTT

j_call: TRBJ2-7
d_call: TRBD1
v_call: TRBV5-4
clone_size: .
cdr3_aa: CASSIGQGPYEQYF
cdr3_nt: TGTGCCAGCAGCATCGGACAGGGACCGTACGAGCAGTACTTC

j_call: TRBJ1-5
d_call: .
v_call: TRBV12-3/TRBV12-4
clone_size: .
cdr3_aa: CASSSRPGQPQHF
cdr3_nt: TGTGCCAGCAGTTCCCGGCCCGGTCAGCCCCAGCATTTT

j_call: TRBJ1-1
d_call: .
v_call: TRBV6-4
clone_size: few
cdr3_aa: CASSEAMNTEAFF
cdr3_nt: TGTGCCAGCAGTGAAGCGATGAACACTGAAGCTTTCTTT

j_call: TRBJ1-1
d_call: TRBD1
v_call: TRBV5-1
clone_size: .
cdr3_aa: CASSLPDRGVTEAFF
cdr3_nt: TGCGCCAGCAGCTTGCCCGACAGGGGCGTCACTGAAGCTTTCTTT

j_call: TRBJ2-3
d_call: .
v_call: TRBV6-5
clone_size: .
cdr3_aa: CASSYKIPTDTQYF
cdr3_nt: TGTGCCAGCAGTTATAAGATCCCCACAGATACGCAGTATTTT

j_call: TRBJ2-1
d_call: TRBD2
v_call: TRBV3-1
clone_size: .
cdr3_aa: CASSQAGGLPHEQFF
cdr3_nt: TGTGCCAGCAGCCAAGCGGGGGGGCTGCCACATGAGCAGTTCTTC

j_call: TRBJ2-4
d_call: .
v_call: TRBV20-1
clone_size: few
cdr3_aa: CSARMGGKNIQYF
cdr3_nt: TGCAGTGCTAGAATGGGGGGCAAAAACATTCAGTACTTC

j_call: TRBJ2-1
d_call: TRBD1
v_call: TRBV24-1
clone_size: .
cdr3_aa: CATSDRLTGPHHNEQFF
cdr3_nt: TGTGCCACCAGTGACCGATTGACAGGGCCACACCACAATGAGCAGTTCTTC

j_call: TRBJ2-2
d_call: .
v_call: TRBV7-9
clone_size: .
cdr3_aa: CASSPSAGEVRELFF
cdr3_nt: TGTGCCAGCAGCCCCTCGGCAGGGGAGGTCCGGGAGCTGTTTTTT

j_call: TRBJ2-3
d_call: TRBD1
v_call: TRBV25-1
clone_size: .
cdr3_aa: CASSPRDRGADTQYF
cdr3_nt: TGTGCCAGCAGTCCCCGGGACAGGGGGGCAGATACGCAGTATTTT

j_call: TRBJ2-1
d_call: .
v_call: TRBV7-8
clone_size: few
cdr3_aa: CASSLAFRVRQFF
cdr3_nt: TGTGCCAGCAGCTTAGCGTTCAGGGTAAGGCAGTTCTTC

j_call: TRBJ2-7
d_call: .
v_call: TRBV7-2
clone_size: many
cdr3_aa: CASSFYSGDNSDQYF
cdr3_nt: TGTGCCAGCAGCTTTTACAGCGGGGACAACTCGGACCAGTACTTC

j_call: TRBJ2-3
d_call: TRBD2
v_call: TRBV24-1
clone_size: few
cdr3_aa: CATSDWGTSGRTDTQYF
cdr3_nt: TGTGCCACCAGTGATTGGGGGACTAGCGGGCGCACAGATACGCAGTATTTT

j_call: TRBJ1-2
d_call: TRBD1
v_call: TRBV20-1
clone_size: few
cdr3_aa: CSARRTGSGGYTF
cdr3_nt: TGCAGTGCTAGAAGGACAGGGAGTGGTGGCTACACCTTC

j_call: TRBJ1-3
d_call: .
v_call: TRBV18
clone_size: .
cdr3_aa: CASSPSDGDSGNTIYF
cdr3_nt: TGTGCCAGCTCACCATCGGACGGGGACTCTGGAAACACCATATATTTT

j_call: TRBJ2-7
d_call: .
v_call: TRBV7-2
clone_size: few
cdr3_aa: CASSPLGAYEQYF
cdr3_nt: TGTGCCAGCAGCCCTCTGGGGGCTTACGAGCAGTACTTC

j_call: TRBJ2-5
d_call: .
v_call: TRBV29-1
clone_size: few
cdr3_aa: CSVSGGSGETQYF
cdr3_nt: TGCAGCGTTAGTGGGGGCTCGGGAGAGACCCAGTACTTC

j_call: TRBJ2-2
d_call: .
v_call: TRBV4-2
clone_size: few
cdr3_aa: CASSQDRWLPGELFF
cdr3_nt: TGTGCCAGCAGCCAAGATAGATGGCTCCCGGGGGAGCTGTTTTTT

j_call: TRBJ2-5
d_call: .
v_call: TRBV5-1
clone_size: .
cdr3_aa: CASSSPDPPRTQYF
cdr3_nt: TGCGCCAGCAGCTCCCCAGACCCCCCACGGACCCAGTACTTC

j_call: TRBJ2-7
d_call: TRBD2
v_call: TRBV6-1
clone_size: .
cdr3_aa: CATSPGLEYEQYF
cdr3_nt: TGTGCCACCTCTCCGGGACTAGAATACGAGCAGTACTTC

j_call: TRBJ2-7
d_call: .
v_call: TRBV5-1
clone_size: few
cdr3_aa: CASRPGTSSYEQYF
cdr3_nt: TGCGCCAGCAGACCTGGGACGTCGTCCTACGAGCAGTACTTC

j_call: TRBJ2-7
d_call: .
v_call: TRBV18
clone_size: few
cdr3_aa: CASSTKEGYSYEQYF
cdr3_nt: TGTGCCAGCTCCACCAAGGAGGGGTATTCCTACGAGCAGTACTTC

j_call: TRBJ2-1
d_call: .
v_call: TRBV5-1
clone_size: few
cdr3_aa: CASNPGRSGYNEQFF
cdr3_nt: TGCGCCAGCAACCCAGGGAGGTCGGGGTACAATGAGCAGTTCTTC

j_call: TRBJ2-7
d_call: .
v_call: TRBV12-5
clone_size: .
cdr3_aa: CASGFNIPGQNYEQYF
cdr3_nt: TGTGCTAGTGGTTTCAATATCCCAGGCCAGAACTACGAGCAGTACTTC

j_call: TRBJ2-7
d_call: TRBD1
v_call: TRBV27
clone_size: .
cdr3_aa: CATTSRDSNYEQYF
cdr3_nt: TGTGCCACCACTTCCCGGGACAGCAACTACGAGCAGTACTTC

j_call: TRBJ2-5
d_call: TRBD1
v_call: TRBV12-3/TRBV12-4
clone_size: few
cdr3_aa: CASSHPGTGGRETQYF
cdr3_nt: TGTGCCAGCAGCCATCCCGGGACAGGGGGTCGAGAGACCCAGTACTTC

j_call: TRBJ2-1
d_call: .
v_call: TRBV29-1
clone_size: few
cdr3_aa: CSTGRANEQFF
cdr3_nt: TGCAGCACCGGGCGGGCCAATGAGCAGTTCTTC

j_call: TRBJ2-5
d_call: TRBD1
v_call: TRBV29-1
clone_size: few
cdr3_aa: CSVEDRDREETQYF
cdr3_nt: TGCAGCGTTGAAGATCGGGACAGGGAAGAGACCCAGTACTTC

j_call: TRBJ1-1
d_call: .
v_call: TRBV25-1
clone_size: .
cdr3_aa: CASSEWGGSAEAFF
cdr3_nt: TGTGCCAGCAGTGAATGGGGGGGGAGTGCTGAAGCTTTCTTT

j_call: TRBJ2-1
d_call: .
v_call: TRBV5-8
clone_size: .
cdr3_aa: CASSLGRAYVEQFF
cdr3_nt: TGTGCCAGCAGCTTGGGTCGGGCGTACGTTGAGCAGTTCTTC

j_call: TRBJ2-2
d_call: .
v_call: TRBV20-1
clone_size: many
cdr3_aa: CSARDLEPTGELFF
cdr3_nt: TGCAGTGCTAGAGATCTGGAACCGACCGGGGAGCTGTTTTTT

j_call: TRBJ2-3
d_call: .
v_call: TRBV6-2/TRBV6-3
clone_size: few
cdr3_aa: CASRARESIPDTQYF
cdr3_nt: TGTGCCAGCAGAGCTCGGGAAAGTATCCCAGATACGCAGTATTTT

j_call: TRBJ1-1
d_call: .
v_call: TRBV6-2/TRBV6-3
clone_size: .
cdr3_aa: CASGTVGGPEAFF
cdr3_nt: TGTGCCAGCGGGACGGTGGGGGGCCCTGAAGCTTTCTTT

j_call: TRBJ1-1
d_call: .
v_call: TRBV4-1
clone_size: .
cdr3_aa: CASSQIGNTEAFF
cdr3_nt: TGCGCCAGCAGCCAAATCGGGAACACTGAAGCTTTCTTT

j_call: TRBJ2-1
d_call: TRBD2
v_call: TRBV9
clone_size: few
cdr3_aa: CASSVEGGTSGVGQFF
cdr3_nt: TGTGCCAGCAGCGTAGAAGGGGGGACTAGCGGGGTTGGGCAGTTCTTC

j_call: TRBJ1-1
d_call: .
v_call: TRBV29-1
clone_size: .
cdr3_aa: CSVEVGGVGTEAFF
cdr3_nt: TGCAGCGTTGAAGTCGGAGGGGTCGGGACTGAAGCTTTCTTT

j_call: TRBJ1-1
d_call: .
v_call: TRBV5-1
clone_size: many
cdr3_aa: CASSLYRMNTEAFF
cdr3_nt: TGCGCCAGCAGCCTTTACCGGATGAACACTGAAGCTTTCTTT

j_call: TRBJ2-6
d_call: .
v_call: TRBV5-1
clone_size: many
cdr3_aa: CASSSGSGANVLTF
cdr3_nt: TGTGCCAGCAGCTCCGGCTCTGGGGCCAACGTCCTGACTTTC

j_call: TRBJ2-7
d_call: .
v_call: TRBV5-1
clone_size: .
cdr3_aa: CASSPAGVAVDEQYF
cdr3_nt: TGCGCCAGCAGCCCCGCAGGAGTAGCGGTCGACGAGCAGTACTTC

j_call: TRBJ1-6
d_call: .
v_call: TRBV5-1
clone_size: .
cdr3_aa: CASRRADGGSSPLHF
cdr3_nt: TGCGCCAGCAGGAGGGCCGACGGGGGCAGTTCACCCCTCCACTTT

j_call: TRBJ2-7
d_call: TRBD1
v_call: TRBV25-1
clone_size: .
cdr3_aa: CASSEVSGRTGAYEQYF
cdr3_nt: TGTGCCAGCAGTGAAGTATCGGGTAGGACAGGAGCCTACGAGCAGTACTTC

j_call: TRBJ2-2
d_call: TRBD1
v_call: TRBV13
clone_size: .
cdr3_aa: CASSLEGAIFGTGELFF
cdr3_nt: TGTGCCAGCAGCTTAGAGGGGGCGATCTTCGGCACCGGGGAGCTGTTTTTT

j_call: TRBJ2-1
d_call: TRBD2
v_call: TRBV11-2
clone_size: once
cdr3_aa: CASNLDLPSGGVYNEQFF
cdr3_nt: TGTGCCAGCAACTTAGATCTCCCTAGCGGGGGAGTATACAATGAGCAGTTCTTC

j_call: TRBJ2-3
d_call: TRBD2
v_call: TRBV4-1
clone_size: .
cdr3_aa: CASSLGGGRNTQYF
cdr3_nt: TGCGCCAGCAGCCTCGGGGGGGGGAGAAATACGCAGTATTTT

j_call: TRBJ1-1
d_call: .
v_call: TRBV19
clone_size: .
cdr3_aa: CASIDRPAGANTEAFF
cdr3_nt: TGTGCCAGTATTGATAGGCCGGCAGGGGCGAACACTGAAGCTTTCTTT

j_call: TRBJ2-3
d_call: .
v_call: TRBV7-2
clone_size: many
cdr3_aa: CASSRTHRDTQYF
cdr3_nt: TGTGCCAGCAGCCGCACCCACCGGGATACGCAGTATTTT

j_call: TRBJ2-7
d_call: TRBD2
v_call: TRBV20-1
clone_size: many
cdr3_aa: CSAREGSYEQYF
cdr3_nt: TGCAGTGCTCGGGAGGGCTCCTACGAGCAGTACTTC

j_call: TRBJ2-2
d_call: .
v_call: TRBV5-5
clone_size: .
cdr3_aa: CASSLRLRIGNTGELFF
cdr3_nt: TGTGCCAGCAGCTTAAGACTACGGATAGGGAACACCGGGGAGCTGTTTTTT

j_call: TRBJ1-4
d_call: TRBD1
v_call: TRBV5-1
clone_size: .
cdr3_aa: CASRITDREEEKLFF
cdr3_nt: TGCGCCAGCAGAATTACCGACAGGGAGGAAGAAAAACTGTTTTTT

j_call: TRBJ2-5
d_call: TRBD2
v_call: TRBV5-6
clone_size: .
cdr3_aa: CASSPETSLRQTQYF
cdr3_nt: TGTGCCAGCAGCCCAGAGACTAGCCTCCGGCAGACCCAGTACTTC

j_call: TRBJ2-2
d_call: TRBD1
v_call: TRBV12-3/TRBV12-4
clone_size: .
cdr3_aa: CASSWTGIRTGELFF
cdr3_nt: TGTGCCAGCAGTTGGACAGGGATCCGGACCGGGGAGCTGTTTTTT

j_call: TRBJ2-3
d_call: TRBD2
v_call: TRBV9
clone_size: few
cdr3_aa: CASSATSGPTDTQYF
cdr3_nt: TGTGCCAGCAGCGCGACTAGCGGTCCCACAGATACGCAGTATTTT